These T cell receptor beta chains were read from a single sample in a study of T cell responses to AZD1222 COVID-19 vaccine. The assay was immunoSEQ multiplex PCR, and TCRdb's table has in-frame clones only and misses some. This table holds some 97,000 clones, approximately 91% found once. The specimen comprised peripheral blood, sampled on day 0 of AZD1222 vaccination. These receptors were taken from an adult in good health. Both conserved end residues are part of each CDR3. Each record gives: V gene, J gene, clone size, D gene, CDR3 protein. The D gene is left open where the match is weak. Size is stated for part of the rows, as once, few or many counts, or as a class when the clone is expanded.

V gene: TRBV27
J gene: TRBJ1-6
clone size: NA
D gene: NA
CDR3 protein: CASSLAQGGSPLHF

V gene: TRBV7-9
J gene: TRBJ2-1
clone size: many
D gene: TRBD2
CDR3 protein: CASSLGALGGYNEQFF

V gene: TRBV2
J gene: TRBJ1-1
clone size: NA
D gene: NA
CDR3 protein: CASRQQPMNTEAFF

V gene: TRBV29-1
J gene: TRBJ1-1
clone size: NA
D gene: NA
CDR3 protein: CSAPDNTEAFF

V gene: TRBV5-1
J gene: TRBJ1-2
clone size: NA
D gene: NA
CDR3 protein: CASSLGQANYGYTF

V gene: TRBV19
J gene: TRBJ1-3
clone size: NA
D gene: NA
CDR3 protein: CASSARTSGNTIYF

V gene: TRBV25-1
J gene: TRBJ1-2
clone size: NA
D gene: TRBD1
CDR3 protein: CASRTDRVWDGYTF

V gene: TRBV6-5
J gene: TRBJ2-2
clone size: NA
D gene: TRBD1
CDR3 protein: CASRRPGGTGELFF

V gene: TRBV6-5
J gene: TRBJ1-4
clone size: few
D gene: NA
CDR3 protein: CASSYGRINEKLFF

V gene: TRBV15
J gene: TRBJ2-7
clone size: NA
D gene: NA
CDR3 protein: CATSRGPTRYVYEQYF

V gene: TRBV27
J gene: TRBJ1-5
clone size: NA
D gene: NA
CDR3 protein: CASRSDRNSNQPQHF

V gene: TRBV27
J gene: TRBJ2-7
clone size: NA
D gene: NA
CDR3 protein: CASSFLADLSYEQYF

V gene: TRBV18
J gene: TRBJ1-3
clone size: NA
D gene: TRBD1
CDR3 protein: CASSPSRQGSFSGNTIYF

V gene: TRBV7-9
J gene: TRBJ1-3
clone size: NA
D gene: NA
CDR3 protein: CASSSRRGNTIYF

V gene: TRBV6-5
J gene: TRBJ2-2
clone size: NA
D gene: NA
CDR3 protein: CASSRTGLTGELFF

V gene: TRBV5-6
J gene: TRBJ1-1
clone size: NA
D gene: NA
CDR3 protein: CASSTWWEEAFF

V gene: TRBV6-4
J gene: TRBJ2-1
clone size: NA
D gene: NA
CDR3 protein: CASSPQGSSYNEQFF

V gene: TRBV3-1/TRBV3-2
J gene: TRBJ1-5
clone size: NA
D gene: NA
CDR3 protein: CASSQGVVGGNQPQHF

V gene: TRBV27
J gene: TRBJ2-7
clone size: NA
D gene: TRBD1
CDR3 protein: CASSTYFDRGTSYEQYF

V gene: TRBV3-1/TRBV3-2
J gene: TRBJ2-7
clone size: NA
D gene: TRBD1
CDR3 protein: CASSHTGTVNYEQYF

V gene: TRBV12-3/TRBV12-4
J gene: TRBJ1-1
clone size: once
D gene: NA
CDR3 protein: CASSLGWEAFF

V gene: TRBV28
J gene: TRBJ1-2
clone size: NA
D gene: NA
CDR3 protein: CASTVGRGTYGYTF

V gene: TRBV5-5
J gene: TRBJ2-7
clone size: NA
D gene: TRBD2
CDR3 protein: CASSLVGLAKTLEQYF

V gene: TRBV5-1
J gene: TRBJ2-7
clone size: NA
D gene: TRBD1
CDR3 protein: CASSFGTGGAGDYEQYF

V gene: TRBV29-1
J gene: TRBJ1-1
clone size: NA
D gene: TRBD1
CDR3 protein: CSVTTPTGMNTEAFF

V gene: TRBV9
J gene: TRBJ2-5
clone size: NA
D gene: NA
CDR3 protein: CASSVSRGRETQYF

V gene: TRBV9
J gene: TRBJ2-3
clone size: NA
D gene: TRBD2
CDR3 protein: CASSLAGGLKDTQYF

V gene: TRBV4-1
J gene: TRBJ2-1
clone size: NA
D gene: TRBD2
CDR3 protein: CASSPAGTSIYNEQFF

V gene: TRBV6-5
J gene: TRBJ1-6
clone size: few
D gene: NA
CDR3 protein: CASRRLDTPPLHF

V gene: TRBV12-3/TRBV12-4
J gene: TRBJ1-2
clone size: NA
D gene: TRBD1
CDR3 protein: CASSRDSYGYTF

V gene: TRBV5-1
J gene: TRBJ1-2
clone size: few
D gene: NA
CDR3 protein: CASSRSRQDGGYTF

V gene: TRBV7-9
J gene: TRBJ2-2
clone size: NA
D gene: NA
CDR3 protein: CASSLAPGQGIHGELFF

V gene: TRBV3-1/TRBV3-2
J gene: TRBJ1-4
clone size: NA
D gene: NA
CDR3 protein: CASSGQGGRRNEKLFF

V gene: TRBV4-2
J gene: TRBJ2-2
clone size: NA
D gene: TRBD2
CDR3 protein: CASSQAVVAGDTGELFF

V gene: TRBV18
J gene: TRBJ2-5
clone size: NA
D gene: NA
CDR3 protein: CASSPVRETQYF

V gene: TRBV20-1
J gene: TRBJ2-5
clone size: once
D gene: TRBD2
CDR3 protein: CSASGLAGDETQYF

V gene: TRBV7-9
J gene: TRBJ1-1
clone size: NA
D gene: NA
CDR3 protein: CASSLERNTEAFF

V gene: TRBV6-5
J gene: TRBJ2-5
clone size: NA
D gene: TRBD2
CDR3 protein: CASSQTSLGETQYF

V gene: TRBV4-1
J gene: TRBJ2-4
clone size: once
D gene: NA
CDR3 protein: CASSQDKDGPDLAKNIQYF

V gene: TRBV3-1/TRBV3-2
J gene: TRBJ2-7
clone size: NA
D gene: NA
CDR3 protein: CASSPSGTYYEQYF

V gene: TRBV2
J gene: TRBJ1-1
clone size: NA
D gene: NA
CDR3 protein: CASSDTGENTEAFF

V gene: TRBV7-3
J gene: TRBJ2-1
clone size: NA
D gene: TRBD2
CDR3 protein: CASSLSWRGGEQFF

V gene: TRBV6-5
J gene: TRBJ1-5
clone size: NA
D gene: TRBD1
CDR3 protein: CASTINRGGEPQHF

V gene: TRBV10-3
J gene: TRBJ1-2
clone size: NA
D gene: TRBD1
CDR3 protein: CAIRGGGTANYGYTF

V gene: TRBV19
J gene: TRBJ2-1
clone size: once
D gene: TRBD1
CDR3 protein: CASSKLQGPQGYNEQFF

V gene: TRBV24-1
J gene: TRBJ2-7
clone size: NA
D gene: TRBD1
CDR3 protein: CATSAKLRPGGQGMHEQYF

V gene: TRBV28
J gene: TRBJ2-1
clone size: NA
D gene: NA
CDR3 protein: CASSSPTARSYNEQFF

V gene: TRBV19
J gene: TRBJ2-1
clone size: NA
D gene: NA
CDR3 protein: CASSSLAVDYNEQFF

V gene: TRBV5-6
J gene: TRBJ1-2
clone size: NA
D gene: NA
CDR3 protein: CASSFIGVNYGYTF

V gene: TRBV6-4
J gene: TRBJ2-2
clone size: NA
D gene: TRBD1
CDR3 protein: CASSAGQDTGELFF

V gene: TRBV5-4
J gene: TRBJ2-3
clone size: NA
D gene: NA
CDR3 protein: CASSVADTQYF

V gene: TRBV5-1
J gene: TRBJ2-2
clone size: NA
D gene: NA
CDR3 protein: CASSFRHRELFF

V gene: TRBV5-1
J gene: TRBJ2-3
clone size: NA
D gene: TRBD2
CDR3 protein: CASSPIPGGGGDTQYF

V gene: TRBV19
J gene: TRBJ2-3
clone size: NA
D gene: NA
CDR3 protein: CASSTGTASTDTQYF

V gene: TRBV7-9
J gene: TRBJ1-3
clone size: NA
D gene: NA
CDR3 protein: CASRGVNRESGNTIYF

V gene: TRBV6-5
J gene: TRBJ1-5
clone size: NA
D gene: NA
CDR3 protein: CASSPGQGGQPQHF

V gene: TRBV12-3/TRBV12-4
J gene: TRBJ1-5
clone size: NA
D gene: NA
CDR3 protein: CASRSRGGPQHF

V gene: TRBV3-1/TRBV3-2
J gene: TRBJ2-1
clone size: NA
D gene: NA
CDR3 protein: CASSQDLEVYNEQFF